The T cell receptor beta chain under discussion was sequenced for a study of siplizumab effects on memory and regulatory T cells. Trimming pared 5 bases from V and 2 bases from J, leaving 15 bases between. CDR1 and CDR2 from the germline V gene are WNHNN and SYGVQD (reference sequence). The CDR3 covers 15 residues. The repertoire was sequenced with immunoSEQ multiplex PCR; TCRdb's copy has only in-frame clones and lacks some. The repertoire consists of more than 90,000 clones, with 85% to 95% occurring once and the leading ten covering about 11%. A remark on this clone: Its antigen remains unknown.

Broader study findings: In siplizumab cultures, the suppressive function of proliferating Tregs remained unconfirmed. Versus 25% to 30% in controls, the mappable alloreactive CD4+ clones averaged about 70% Treg-derived with siplizumab. Alloreactive sequences traceable to unstimulated CD4+ memory cells were significantly reduced by siplizumab. Tracing alloreactive clones into unstimulated subsets worked for only a minor fraction of them.

The specimen sequenced was non-Treg CD4+ T cells sorted from blood. This clonotype originated in a human donor in good health. The rearrangement links TRBV10-1 to TRBJ2-5, with D tentatively TRBD1 (5 bases). CDR3 amino acids: CASSSSTPGQETQYF. The CDR3 DNA reads TGCGCCAGCAGTAGTTCCACCCCAGGGCAAGAGACCCAGTACTTC.